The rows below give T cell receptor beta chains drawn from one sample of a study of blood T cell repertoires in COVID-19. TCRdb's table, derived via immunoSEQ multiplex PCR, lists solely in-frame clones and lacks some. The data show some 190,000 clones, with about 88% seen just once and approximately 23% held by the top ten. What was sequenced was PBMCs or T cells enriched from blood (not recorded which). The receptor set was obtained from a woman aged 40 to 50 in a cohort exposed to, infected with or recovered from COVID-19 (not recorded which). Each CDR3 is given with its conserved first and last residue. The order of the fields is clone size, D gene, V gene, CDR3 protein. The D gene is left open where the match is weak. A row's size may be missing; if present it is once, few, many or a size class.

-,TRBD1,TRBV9,CASSAGGTASGNTIYF
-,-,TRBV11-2,CASSFSGFPTDTQYF
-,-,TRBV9,CASSAGDTQYF
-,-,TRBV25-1,CASSEYGRGYTF
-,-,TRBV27,CASSYLSVQPTEAFF
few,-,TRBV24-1,CATSDRRTANYGYTF
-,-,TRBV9,CASRKGDTIYF
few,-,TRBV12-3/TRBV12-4,CASSSQNYGYTF
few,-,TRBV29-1,CSGRGTVGGELFF
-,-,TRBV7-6,CASSIRSLGGEKLFF
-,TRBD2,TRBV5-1,CASSLVRISGTSYNEQFF
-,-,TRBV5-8,CASSIKRTDTQYF
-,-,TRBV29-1,CSVEAGRTGNTIYF
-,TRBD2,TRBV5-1,CASSPGRGEYTGELFF
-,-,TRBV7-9,CASSLELTPEAFF
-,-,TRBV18,CASSSFMQGSYEQYF
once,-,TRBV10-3,CAISEFSGGEFF
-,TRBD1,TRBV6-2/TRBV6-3,CASSLTGGHQPQHF
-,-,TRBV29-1,CSTCCPGHF
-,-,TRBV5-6,CASSLAHTTTGDQPQHF
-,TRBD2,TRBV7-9,CASSPLAGEETQYF
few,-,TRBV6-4,CASSPAGEGAGELFF
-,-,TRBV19,CASCRKINQPQHF
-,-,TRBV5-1,CASSLGDRGRLAGGYNEQFF
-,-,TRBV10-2,CASSEGASNQPQHF
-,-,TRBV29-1,CSVEGGWTDEQYF
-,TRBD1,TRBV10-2,CASGKTGGSGNTIYF
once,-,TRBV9,CASSDSQGRNYGYTF
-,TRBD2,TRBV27,CASSFTVASGLGNEQFF
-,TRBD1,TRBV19,CASSGTGGSYEQYF
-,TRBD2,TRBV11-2,CASSLDRGETSGPREQFF
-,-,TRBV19,CASSKMHEYRDYEQYF
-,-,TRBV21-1,CASSKDDRKSVAFF
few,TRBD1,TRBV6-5,CASRMGTENEKLFF
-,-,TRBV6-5,CASKSKGANEKLFF
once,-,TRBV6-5,CASSASRPDTQYF
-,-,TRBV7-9,CASSLGGASVEQFF
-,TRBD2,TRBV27,CASTLLGLAGDNEQFF
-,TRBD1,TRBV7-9,CAVTRGQYEQYF
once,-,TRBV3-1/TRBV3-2,CASSQEGAGSPLHF
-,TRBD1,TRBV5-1,CASSLGDRGVNYGYTF
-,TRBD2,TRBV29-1,CSVVTREGPYTGELFF
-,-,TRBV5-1,CASSLSGTSNTGELFF
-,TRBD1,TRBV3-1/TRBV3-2,CASSPRDRGGETQYF
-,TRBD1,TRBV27,CASSLSFYEDRPLYGYTF
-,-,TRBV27,CASSSYSGTEAFF
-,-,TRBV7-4,CASSPPGTLNTEAFF
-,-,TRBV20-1,CSAWTETAFF
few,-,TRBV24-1,CAAGGSHYGYTF
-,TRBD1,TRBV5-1,CASSSNRDRGAYEQYF
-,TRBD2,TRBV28,CASSSSSSGKETQYF
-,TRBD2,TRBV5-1,CASSIWTSGEAEQYF
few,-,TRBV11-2,CASSRNTGELFF
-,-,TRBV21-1,CASSKGQGKRSSYEQYF
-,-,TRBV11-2,CASSPISVVGELFF